The entry below gives a single TCR beta chain sequence along with its context. The antigen is unknown. This sample was taken from a study of cytotoxic CD8 clonotypes in ibrutinib-treated CLL. Study results and limitations: While tracking circulating CD8+ T-cell counts, baseline clonality exceeded that of age-matched healthy donors. Clonality rose at ibrutinib response, held steady in sustained remission, and fell toward baseline at progression.

Deletions cut 2 bases from V and 1 base from J, with 11 bases between. The CDR3 is made up of 15 amino acids. CDR1 is MNHEY, CDR2 SMNVEV, per germline (reference sequence). Profiling relied on immunoSEQ multiplex PCR, and the TCRdb table lists in-frame clones only, not all of them. The repertoire holds 60,000 to 65,000 clones, with approximately 57% as singletons. Here the sequenced sample was PBMCs, taken after 12 months of ibrutinib treatment. The TCR was taken from a human donor with chronic lymphocytic leukemia. This chain links TRBV27 with TRBJ1-1; no clear D. The CDR3 loop reads CASSLPGRQNTEAFF. DNA for the CDR3: TGTGCCAGCAGTTTACCCGGACGGCAGAACACTGAAGCTTTCTTT.